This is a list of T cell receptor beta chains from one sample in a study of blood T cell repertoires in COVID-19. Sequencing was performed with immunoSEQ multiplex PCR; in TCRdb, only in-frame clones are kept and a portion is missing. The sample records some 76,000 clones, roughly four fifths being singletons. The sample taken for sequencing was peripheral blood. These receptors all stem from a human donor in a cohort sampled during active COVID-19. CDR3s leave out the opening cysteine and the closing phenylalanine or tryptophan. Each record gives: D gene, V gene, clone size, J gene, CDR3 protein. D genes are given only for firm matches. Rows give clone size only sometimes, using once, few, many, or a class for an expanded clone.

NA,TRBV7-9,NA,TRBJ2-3,ASSLLGQLTDTQY
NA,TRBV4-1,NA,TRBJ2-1,ASSHPGYGYNEQF
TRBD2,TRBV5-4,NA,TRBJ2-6,ASSRGGLLNSGANVLT
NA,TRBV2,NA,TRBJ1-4,ASRISDGTNDETSHGQDEKLF
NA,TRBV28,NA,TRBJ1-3,ASRFYSGNTIY
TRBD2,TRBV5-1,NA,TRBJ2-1,ASSLPGTSGGHEQF
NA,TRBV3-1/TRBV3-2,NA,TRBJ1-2,ASSQDPGTFYGYT
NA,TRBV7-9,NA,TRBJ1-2,ASSPGTFVGGYGYT
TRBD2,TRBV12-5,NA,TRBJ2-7,ASGLTSGGPSSYEQY
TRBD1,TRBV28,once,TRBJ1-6,ASSPRTGFTSPLH
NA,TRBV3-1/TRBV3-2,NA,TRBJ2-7,ASSQGLLEDVGGSYEQY
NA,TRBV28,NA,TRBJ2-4,ASSLEGSQY
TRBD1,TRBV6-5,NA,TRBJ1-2,ASSIWDRGYGYT
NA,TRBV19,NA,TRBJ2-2,ASSPYRTLNTGELF
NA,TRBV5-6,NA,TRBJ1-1,ASSFRDEAF
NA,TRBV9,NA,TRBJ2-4,ASSVVAVAKNIQY
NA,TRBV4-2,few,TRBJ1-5,ASSQDPGDQPQH
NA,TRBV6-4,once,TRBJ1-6,ASSDDFDLFDGENSPLH
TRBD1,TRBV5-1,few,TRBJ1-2,ASSWTGGEGYT
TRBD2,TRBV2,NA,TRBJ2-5,ASSVSSGEETQY
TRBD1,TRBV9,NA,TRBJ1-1,ASSTPKGQGDTEAF
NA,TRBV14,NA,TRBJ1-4,ASSPTQSTNEKLF
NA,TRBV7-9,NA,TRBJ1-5,ASSLVHAGGNQPQH
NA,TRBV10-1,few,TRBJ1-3,ATSPGGRPGNTIY
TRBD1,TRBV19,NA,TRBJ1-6,ASIDRVRNSPLH
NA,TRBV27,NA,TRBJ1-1,ASRGGRMNTEAF
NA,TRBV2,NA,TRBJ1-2,ASRSPVGDFYGYT
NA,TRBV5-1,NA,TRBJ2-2,ASSLAGWGVGELF
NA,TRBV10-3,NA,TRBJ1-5,AISDTGNGQPQH
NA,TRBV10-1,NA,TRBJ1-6,ASSDPLSSPLH
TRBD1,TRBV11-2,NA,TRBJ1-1,ASSLGAGGSQAF
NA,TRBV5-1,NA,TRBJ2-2,ASSLKARGAANTGELF
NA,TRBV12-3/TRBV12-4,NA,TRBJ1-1,ASSFPDTEAF
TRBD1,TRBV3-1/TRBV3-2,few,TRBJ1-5,ASSQGTVANQPQH
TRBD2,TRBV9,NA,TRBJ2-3,ASSVVPAGSTDTQY
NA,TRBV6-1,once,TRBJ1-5,ASSEERVGRQPQH
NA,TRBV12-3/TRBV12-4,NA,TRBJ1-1,ASTIVVGTEAF